Below are 28 T cell receptor beta chains sequenced from a single sample in a study of T cells in Graves' hyperthyroidism and ophthalmopathy. The investigators amplified TCR beta CDR3 regions from RNA transcripts. When the TCR CDR3 underwent first-round RT-PCR, the HTBI primer set was used. TCRdb analysed the multiplex PCR reads with MiXCR anew, one entry per CDR3 protein. Seen here are 460,000 or so distinct CDR3 sequences, under 15% observed once, and the top ten hold about 17%. The source material was blood. Receptors originate from a woman between 18 and 29 years old with Graves' hyperthyroidism.

This clonotype was observed at least ten times. The chain is built from TRBV12-5 and TRBJ2-7; a weak D match, TRBD1 (5 bases). Germline CDR1 is LGHNT and CDR2 is FRNRAP. The CDR3 length is 13 residues. Deletions cut 5 bases from V and 3 bases from J, with 11 bases between. The CDR3 nucleotides read TGTGCTAGTGGTCCCGGACAAAACTACGAGCAGTACGTC. It yields the protein CASGPGQNYEQYV.

The chain combines TRBV12-3 or TRBV12-4 with TRBJ2-7; 7 bases fit TRBD1. The CDR3 is made up of 13 amino acids. Unmatched junction bases numbered 3, after V lost 5 bases and J lost 2 bases. This CDR3 reads CASSTGTAYEQYV. The DNA for the CDR3 is TGTGCCAGCAGTACAGGGACAGCCTACGAGCAGTACGTC.

This clonotype appeared many times. This chain joins TRBV13 and TRBJ2-1; D ambiguous. CDR3 length equals 14 residues. Germline CDR1 is PRHDT and CDR2 is FYEKMQ (reference sequence). V was shortened by 6 bases and J by 7 bases, with 16 bases between the two germline ends. The CDR3 DNA reads TGTGCCAGCAGTCGTAAGATACTGTGGAATGAGCAGTTCTTC. Protein sequence: CASSRKILWNEQFF.

This clonotype was detected many times. V and J are TRBV19 and TRBJ2-7; 10 bases are a match to TRBD2. The CDR3 has 15 amino acids. Germline V gives CDR1 LNHDA, CDR2 SQIVND (reference sequence). Trimming removed 3 bases from V and 2 bases from J; junction bases left unmatched: 4. The chain's CDR3 is CASSMVLAGPYEQYF. DNA of the CDR3: TGTGCCAGTAGTATGGTACTAGCGGGACCCTACGAGCAGTACTTC.

V and J are TRBV20-1 and TRBJ2-6, with a weak D call TRBD1 (5 bases). The germline V gene has CDR1 DFQATT and CDR2 SNEGSKA (reference sequence). The CDR3 totals 16 residues. Trimming took 3 bases from V and 1 from J, leaving 13 bases between them. CDR3 coding DNA: TGCAGTGCTAGGACCCAGGGCCTTTCTGGGGCCAACGTCCTGACTTTC. It specifies CSARTQGLSGANVLTF.

This clonotype showed up many times. The genes are TRBV27 and TRBJ1-5; D is unresolved. CDR1 and CDR2 from the germline V gene are MNHEY and SMNVEV (reference sequence). Deletions cut 10 bases from V and 2 bases from J, with 18 bases between. The CDR3 consists of 15 residues. The chain's CDR3 is CATAATDLGNQPQHF. CDR3 nucleotide sequence: TGTGCCACCGCCGCCACAGACCTGGGCAATCAGCCCCAGCATTTT.

This clonotype was seen ten or more times. V is TRBV7-9 and J is TRBJ2-4, with TRBD2 matching 12 bases. The CDR3 length is 19 residues. The junction had 10 bases not matched to a gene; V was cut back by 1 base and J by 3 bases. Germline V lookup: CDR1 SEHNR, CDR2 FQNEAQ (reference sequence). CDR3 DNA sequence: TGTGCCAGCAGCTTAGAAGCTAGCGGGAGGGCCGGTGTCAAAAACATTCAGTACTTC. This codes for CASSLEASGRAGVKNIQYF.

This chain links TRBV30 with TRBJ1-1, with D uncertain. The CDR3 spans 12 residues. V gave up 0 bases and J gave up 11 bases, with 13 bases separating them. Germline-derived CDR1 and CDR2 are GTSNPN and SVGIG (reference sequence). For the CDR3, the DNA is TGTGCCTGGAGTGTAAGTGACCTAGGCGCTTTCTTT. It codes for CAWSVSDLGAFF.

The genes are TRBV24-1 and TRBJ2-1; the match to TRBD2 covers 15 bases. With 4 bases clipped from V and 9 bases from J, the junction kept 6 bases outside the gene matches. Germline V gene data show CDR1 as KGHDR and CDR2 as SFDVKD. The CDR3 has 16 residues. CDR3 in amino acids: CATSDPGLAGGVEQFF. The CDR3 coding sequence is TGTGCCACCAGTGACCCTGGACTAGCGGGAGGGGTTGAGCAGTTCTTC.

With regard to this clonotype: Relative to the germline gene, one junction end is altered; a read error may explain this. The genes are TRBV11-2 and TRBJ2-2, with unresolved D. The V gene's germline CDR1 is SGHAT and CDR2 FQNNGV. The CDR3 spans 15 residues. The chain's CDR3 is CAGSLRLKNTGELFF. The CDR3 nucleotides read TGTGCCGGCAGCTTAAGGCTAAAGAACACCGGTGAGCTGTTTTTT.

This clonotype occurred many times. The rearrangement joins TRBV5-1 to TRBJ2-1, with TRBD2 identical over 11 bases. Germline values: CDR1 SGHRS, CDR2 YFSETQ. The CDR3 is 15 amino acids. With V trimmed by 6 bases and J by 4 bases, 6 bases remained unmatched. CDR3 sequence: CASIPPSGRYNEQFF. In DNA form, the CDR3 reads TGCGCCAGCATCCCTCCTAGCGGGAGGTACAATGAGCAGTTCTTC.

The V call is TRBV12-3 or TRBV12-4, the J call TRBJ1-3, with 8 nucleotides matching TRBD1. CDR3 length: 18 amino acids. The V and J ends lost 6 bases and 0 bases, in that order; junction bases with no gene match: 13. CDR3 in DNA: TGTGCCAGCAGACCAACGGGCGGACAGGGCAACTCTGGAAACACCATATATTTT. It yields the protein CASRPTGGQGNSGNTIYF.

This clonotype was counted ten times or more. V usage is TRBV20-1 and J usage is TRBJ2-3; D remains unclear. The germline V gene encodes CDR1 DFQATT and CDR2 SNEGSKA (reference sequence). The CDR3 has 13 residues. V was clipped by 6 bases and J by 1 base, with 11 bases between them. In DNA form, the CDR3 reads TGCAGTGCAGGGCAAGGCGGCACAGATACGCAGTATTTT. This gives the protein CSAGQGGTDTQYF.

V and J are TRBV18 and TRBJ2-5; no reliable D call. Germline V gives CDR1 KGHSH, CDR2 LQKENI. This CDR3 has 14 amino acids. V was cut by 0 bases and J by 5 bases, with 10 bases left in between. CDR3 sequence reads: CASSPPLPKETQYF. The CDR3 bases are TGTGCCAGCTCACCACCCCTCCCCAAGGAGACCCAGTACTTC. The variable domain in full, completed from reference TRBV18 and TRBJ2-5, reads NAGVMQNPRHLVRRRGQEARLRCSPMKGHSHVYWYRQLPEEGLKFMVYLQKENIIDESGMPKERFSAEFPKEGPSILRIQQVVRGDSAAYFCASSPPLPKETQYFGPGTRLLVL.

This clonotype came up many times. The rearrangement joins TRBV3-1 to TRBJ2-3, with D possibly being TRBD2 (6 bases). The germline gives CDR1 LGHDT, CDR2 YNNKEL (reference sequence). The CDR3 contains 16 residues. Trimming pared 0 bases from V and 2 bases from J, leaving 12 bases between. CDR3 coding DNA: TGTGCCAGCAGCCAAGATCCGGACTATACCACAGATACGCAGTATTTT. Amino acid sequence: CASSQDPDYTTDTQYF.

The chain employs TRBV12-3 or TRBV12-4 and TRBJ2-6; unclear D gene. There are 13 residues in the CDR3. V lost 8 bases to trimming and J lost 0 bases, with 5 bases between them. This CDR3 reads CASGISGANVLTF. The CDR3 coding sequence is TGTGCCAGCGGCATCTCTGGGGCCAACGTCCTGACTTTC.

This clonotype was detected many times. V and J are TRBV11-3 and TRBJ2-2, with a weak D call TRBD2 (5 bases). CDR1 SGHNT and CDR2 YENEEA come from the germline V gene. Trimming cost V 4 bases and J 0 bases, with 18 bases left between them. The CDR3 sequence is 18 residues long. Here the CDR3 reads CASSSPLAIASNTGELFF. The CDR3 DNA sequence: TGTGCCAGCAGCTCCCCTCTTGCGATAGCGTCGAACACCGGGGAGCTGTTTTTT.

The sample holds many counts of this clonotype. The chain couples TRBV6-1 to TRBJ2-5; TRBD2 aligns across 9 bases. Unmatched junction bases numbered 8, after V lost 4 bases and J lost 5 bases. Germline CDR1 and CDR2: MNHNS and SASEGT. The CDR3 spans 15 residues. The CDR3 spells CASSGGGLARETQYF. The DNA for the CDR3 is TGTGCCAGCAGTGGGGGGGGACTAGCTCGGGAGACCCAGTACTTC.

In this sample, this clonotype turned up a few times. The gene calls are TRBV12-3 or TRBV12-4 and TRBJ2-4; 8 bases are shared with TRBD2. V trimming: 7 bases; J trimming: 3 bases; junction bases outside the gene matches: 5. This CDR3 contains 14 residues. This chain's CDR3 is CASNNREGKNIQYF. For the CDR3, the DNA is TGTGCCAGCAATAATCGGGAGGGCAAAAACATTCAGTACTTC.

In this sample, this clonotype turned up many times. The gene calls are TRBV6-1 and TRBJ1-1, with D hard to call. The V gene's germline CDR1 is MNHNS and CDR2 SASEGT. The CDR3 sequence is 13 residues long. V was pared by 5 bases and J by 10 bases, with 17 bases between. The CDR3 sequence: CASSTRIESGAFF. For the CDR3, the DNA is TGTGCCAGCAGTACCCGGATCGAAAGCGGAGCTTTCTTT.

This clonotype was counted many times. V is TRBV7-3 and J is TRBJ2-3; 12 bases map to TRBD2. Germline lookup yields CDR1 SGHTA and CDR2 FQGTGA. The CDR3 loop spans 16 amino acids. V trimming: 5 bases; J trimming: 4 bases; junction bases outside the gene matches: 7. CDR3 nucleotide sequence: TGTGCCAGCAGCCAACGACTAGCGGGAGACGCAGATACGCAGTATTTT. Protein product: CASSQRLAGDADTQYF.

Concerning this clonotype: Given a much more abundant clone one base away, this may be a read error. This chain uses TRBV18 with TRBJ2-7; D possibly matches TRBD1 or TRBD2 (5 bases each). The V end lost 3 bases, the J end lost 5 bases, and 11 bases lay between the germline ends. Looked up from germline, CDR1 is KGHSH and CDR2 is LQKENI. The CDR3 extends over 13 amino acids. The CDR3, as DNA: TGTGCCAGCTCACCGGGGGTGGGGGACGAGCAGTACTTC. Translated: CASSPGVGDEQYF.

Many counts were recorded for this clonotype. The chain is built from TRBV20-1 and TRBJ2-1; D is possibly TRBD1 or TRBD2 (5 bases each). Germline V lookup: CDR1 DFQATT, CDR2 SNEGSKA (reference sequence). The CDR3 covers 13 residues. V was pared by 5 bases and J by 10 bases, with 18 bases between. CDR3 sequence reads: CSAFRDLPREQFF. The CDR3 DNA reads as TGCAGTGCTTTCCGGGACCTCCCTAGGGAGCAGTTCTTC.

V usage is TRBV6-1 and J usage is TRBJ2-7; possible D gene TRBD1, 7 bases. From germline, CDR1 is MNHNS and CDR2 SASEGT. Trimming removed 6 bases from V and 6 bases from J, with 9 bases in between. The CDR3 contains 11 residues. CDR3: CASRRDSEQYV. The CDR3 nucleotides are TGTGCCAGCAGGCGGGACAGCGAGCAGTACGTC.

The chain recombines TRBV25-1 with TRBJ2-5, with 7 bases identical to TRBD2. This CDR3 region has 16 residues. Germline-derived CDR1 and CDR2 are MGHDK and SYGVNS. The J segment lost 4 bases and the V segment lost 1 base, leaving 9 bases of the junction unmatched. As DNA, the CDR3 is TGTGCCAGCAGTGAATGGCGAGCGGGAAGGGGAGAGACCCAGTACTTC. It is translated as CASSEWRAGRGETQYF.

The chain links TRBV28 to TRBJ2-7; either TRBD1 or TRBD2 may supply D (5 bases each). CDR1 is MDHEN and CDR2 is SYDVKM in the germline V gene. The CDR3 runs to 16 residues. The V end was cut by 11 bases, the J end by 4 bases, with 27 bases between. The CDR3 region has the DNA TGTGCCTCTCGAGAAGGGTTCCGGGACGGCAAGTACGAGCAGTACTTC. Translating gives CASREGFRDGKYEQYF.

A word on this clonotype: A read error may be the cause here, since a much bigger clone is one base away. This sequence joins TRBV12-3 or TRBV12-4 and TRBJ2-7, with a tentative D call TRBD1 (5 bases). Trimming cost V 3 bases and J 3 bases, with 15 bases left between them. The CDR3 has 15 amino acids. CDR3 nucleotides: TGTGCCAGCAGTTTTTTCAGGGTCGGGTACTACGAGCAGTACGTC. This sequence encodes CASSFFRVGYYEQYV.

Ten or more counts support this clonotype. V and J are TRBV10-3 and TRBJ2-3; 12 bases line up with TRBD2. The J segment lost 0 bases and the V segment lost 0 bases, leaving 1 base of the junction unmatched. Germline CDR1 and CDR2: ENHRY and SYGVKD. The CDR3 extends over 17 amino acids. Written as DNA, the CDR3 is TGTGCCATCAGTGAGTCCCTAGCGGGAGGGAGCACAGATACGCAGTATTTT. Translation gives CAISESLAGGSTDTQYF.